This T cell receptor (beta chain) was retrieved from a study of cytomegalovirus exposure and HLA in healthy donors. Both 60 Vbeta primers and 13 Jbeta primers went into the PCR. Here immunoSEQ multiplex PCR was the method, and the copy in TCRdb shows in-frame clones only, minus some. The sample records 80,000 to 90,000 clones, roughly 76% being singletons. The germline gives CDR1 KGHSH, CDR2 LQKENI. The junction had 5 bases not matched to a gene; V was cut back by 4 bases and J by 3 bases. This CDR3 spans 14 amino acids. Sequencing was carried out using PBMCs. This sequence originates from a woman aged 25 to 39 in good health and CMV-seronegative. This chain links TRBV18 with TRBJ1-2, with 7 bases lining up with TRBD1. The CDR3 DNA is TGTGCCAGCTCACTTGGGACAGCGGACTATGGCTACACCTTC. This codes for CASSLGTADYGYTF.